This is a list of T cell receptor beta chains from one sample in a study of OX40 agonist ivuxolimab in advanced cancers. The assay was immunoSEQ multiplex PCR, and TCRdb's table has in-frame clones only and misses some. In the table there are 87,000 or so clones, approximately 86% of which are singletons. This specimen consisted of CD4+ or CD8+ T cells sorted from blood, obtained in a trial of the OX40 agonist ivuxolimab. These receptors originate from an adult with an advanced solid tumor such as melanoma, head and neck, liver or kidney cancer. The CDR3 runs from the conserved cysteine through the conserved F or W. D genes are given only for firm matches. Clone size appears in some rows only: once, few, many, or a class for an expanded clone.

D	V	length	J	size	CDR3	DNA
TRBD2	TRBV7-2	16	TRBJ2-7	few	CASSLETSGVPYEQYF	TGTGCCAGCAGCTTAGAGACTAGCGGGGTACCCTACGAGCAGTACTTC
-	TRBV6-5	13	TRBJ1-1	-	CASNGPRNTEAFF	TGTGCCAGCAACGGACCAAGGAACACTGAAGCTTTCTTT
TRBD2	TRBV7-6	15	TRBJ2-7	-	CASSPGSSGSSEQYF	TGTGCCAGCAGCCCAGGGAGTAGCGGGAGTTCGGAGCAGTACTTC
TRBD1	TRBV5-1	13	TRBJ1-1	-	CASRQGVDTEAFF	TGCGCCAGCAGGCAGGGGGTCGACACTGAAGCTTTCTTT
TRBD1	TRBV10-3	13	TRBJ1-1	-	CATATGGDTEAFF	TGTGCCACCGCGACAGGGGGAGACACTGAAGCTTTCTTT
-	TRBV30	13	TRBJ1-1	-	CAWSVDMNTEAFF	TGTGCCTGGAGTGTAGACATGAACACTGAAGCTTTCTTT
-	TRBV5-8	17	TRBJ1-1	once	CASSLFYGPGVLTEAFF	TGTGCCAGCAGCTTGTTTTACGGGCCAGGGGTTTTAACTGAAGCTTTCTTT
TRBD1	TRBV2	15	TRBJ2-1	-	CASSPGQGSYNEQFF	TGTGCCAGCAGTCCGGGACAGGGTAGCTACAATGAGCAGTTCTTC
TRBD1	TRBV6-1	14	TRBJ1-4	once	CASTAHRGYEKLFF	TGTGCCAGCACCGCCCACAGGGGATACGAAAAACTGTTTTTT
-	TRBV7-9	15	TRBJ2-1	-	CASSFSSIFYNEQFF	TGTGCCAGCAGCTTCTCTAGCATATTTTACAATGAGCAGTTCTTC
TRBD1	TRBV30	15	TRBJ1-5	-	CAWSGTVAGNQPQHF	TGTGCCTGGTCCGGGACAGTGGCCGGCAATCAGCCCCAGCATTTT
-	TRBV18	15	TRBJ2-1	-	CASSLTVPSYNEQFF	TGTGCCAGCTCATTGACAGTTCCCTCCTACAATGAGCAGTTCTTC
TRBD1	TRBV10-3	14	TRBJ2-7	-	CASRSGTGGYEQYF	TGTGCCAGTAGATCCGGGACAGGGGGCTACGAGCAGTACTTC
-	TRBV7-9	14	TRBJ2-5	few	CASSLSGARETQYF	TGTGCCAGCAGCTTATCAGGGGCCCGGGAGACCCAGTACTTC
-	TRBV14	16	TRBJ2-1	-	CASSQGYGPEGNEQFF	TGTGCCAGCAGCCAAGGATATGGGCCTGAGGGCAATGAGCAGTTCTTC
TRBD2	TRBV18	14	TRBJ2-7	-	CASSHGRERYEQYF	TGTGCCAGCTCACACGGGCGGGAGAGGTACGAGCAGTACTTC
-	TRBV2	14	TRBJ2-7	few	CASSDPGAQDEQYF	TGTGCCAGCAGTGACCCGGGCGCCCAGGACGAGCAGTACTTC
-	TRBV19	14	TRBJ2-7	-	CASSLRLGSYEQYF	TGTGCCAGTAGTCTCAGACTGGGCTCCTACGAGCAGTACTTC
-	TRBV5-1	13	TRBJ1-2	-	CASSLGDGYGYTF	TGCGCCAGCAGCTTGGGGGATGGCTATGGCTACACCTTC
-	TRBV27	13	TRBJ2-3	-	CASSLGVADTQYF	TGTGCCAGCAGTTTAGGGGTGGCAGATACGCAGTATTTT
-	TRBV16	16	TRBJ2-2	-	CASSQFMAVNTGELFF	TGTGCCAGCAGCCAATTTATGGCGGTCAACACCGGGGAGCTGTTTTTT
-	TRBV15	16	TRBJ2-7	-	CATSRDLGTAPYEQYF	TGTGCCACCAGCAGAGACTTAGGGACGGCACCCTACGAGCAGTACTTC
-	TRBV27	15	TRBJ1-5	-	CASSPRRGKGQPQHF	TGTGCCAGCAGTCCACGGCGGGGAAAGGGGCAGCCCCAGCATTTT
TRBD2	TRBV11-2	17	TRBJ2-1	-	CASRRGTSGRRHNEQFF	TGTGCCAGTCGCAGAGGGACTAGCGGGAGGAGGCACAATGAGCAGTTCTTC
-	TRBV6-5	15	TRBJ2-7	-	CASSSRDWKFYEQYF	TGTGCCAGCAGTTCCAGGGACTGGAAGTTTTACGAGCAGTACTTC
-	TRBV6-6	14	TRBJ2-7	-	CASSYSPLGYEQYF	TGTGCCAGCAGTTACTCCCCGTTAGGATACGAGCAGTACTTC
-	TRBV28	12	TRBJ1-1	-	CASKAGNTEAFF	TGTGCCAGCAAGGCGGGGAACACTGAAGCTTTCTTT
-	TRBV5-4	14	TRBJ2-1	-	CASSNRRKYNEQFF	TGTGCCAGCAGCAACAGGAGAAAATACAATGAGCAGTTCTTC
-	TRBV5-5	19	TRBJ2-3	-	CASSHLPQQASGGADTQYF	TGTGCCAGCAGCCATCTACCCCAGCAGGCCTCTGGAGGTGCAGATACGCAGTATTTT
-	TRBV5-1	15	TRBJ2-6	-	CASSFGGGGANVLTF	TGCGCCAGCAGCTTTGGGGGAGGTGGGGCCAACGTCCTGACTTTC
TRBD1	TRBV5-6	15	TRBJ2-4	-	CASLRQGLGKNIQYF	TGTGCCAGCTTACGACAGGGGCTGGGCAAAAACATTCAGTACTTC
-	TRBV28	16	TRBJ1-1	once	CASSPLPGWVNTEAFF	TGTGCCAGCAGTCCTTTGCCAGGGTGGGTGAACACTGAAGCTTTCTTT
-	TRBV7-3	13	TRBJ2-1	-	CASSSGRNNEQFF	TGTGCCAGCAGTTCGGGACGGAACAATGAGCAGTTCTTC
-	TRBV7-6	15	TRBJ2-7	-	CASSLGGGAFDEQYF	TGTGCCAGCAGCTTAGGCGGAGGAGCGTTTGACGAGCAGTACTTC
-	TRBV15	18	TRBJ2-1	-	CATSNTLNLGGPYNEQFF	TGTGCCACCAGCAACACTTTAAACTTAGGGGGTCCCTACAATGAGCAGTTCTTC
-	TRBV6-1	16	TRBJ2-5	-	CASSEDEGSFEETQYF	TGTGCCAGCAGTGAAGATGAGGGTAGTTTTGAAGAGACCCAGTACTTC
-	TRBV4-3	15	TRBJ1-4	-	CASSPRGGANEKLFF	TGCGCCAGCAGCCCCCGGGGCGGTGCTAATGAAAAACTGTTTTTT
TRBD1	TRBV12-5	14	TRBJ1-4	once	CASGLDRGPSGLFF	TGTGCTAGTGGTTTGGACAGGGGCCCTTCTGGACTGTTTTTT
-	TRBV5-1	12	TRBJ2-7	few	CASSLSRAEQYF	TGCGCCAGCAGCTTGAGCAGGGCCGAGCAGTACTTC
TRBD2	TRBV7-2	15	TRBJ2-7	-	CASSLGGAGGDEQYF	TGTGCCAGCAGCTTAGGGGGCGCGGGAGGGGACGAGCAGTACTTC
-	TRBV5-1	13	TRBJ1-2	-	CASSLAVNYGYTF	TGCGCCAGCAGCTTGGCGGTTAACTATGGCTACACCTTC
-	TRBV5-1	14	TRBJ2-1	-	CASSSLPAADSQFF	TGCGCCAGCAGCTCCCTCCCGGCGGCGGACTCGCAGTTCTTC
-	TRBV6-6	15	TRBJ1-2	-	CASSYSWHINYGYTF	TGTGCCAGCAGTTACTCCTGGCACATTAACTATGGCTACACCTTC
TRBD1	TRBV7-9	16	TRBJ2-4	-	CASSWGQGVAKNIQYF	TGTGCCAGCAGCTGGGGACAGGGGGTAGCCAAAAACATTCAGTACTTC
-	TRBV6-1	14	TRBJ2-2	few	CASSEATNTGELFF	TGTGCCAGCAGTGAAGCCACGAACACCGGGGAGCTGTTTTTT
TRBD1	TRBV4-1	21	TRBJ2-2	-	CASSLKPWGATGAKRTGELFF	TGCGCCAGCAGCCTTAAACCCTGGGGAGCGACAGGGGCTAAGCGCACCGGGGAGCTGTTTTTT
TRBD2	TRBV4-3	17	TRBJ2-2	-	CASSQVASGILSGELFF	TGCGCCAGCAGCCAGGTGGCTAGCGGGATATTGAGCGGGGAGCTGTTTTTT
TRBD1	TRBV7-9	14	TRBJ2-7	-	CASSTTGSTYEQYF	TGTGCCAGCAGCACGACAGGGTCCACCTACGAGCAGTACTTC
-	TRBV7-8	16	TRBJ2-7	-	CASSLLRGRLTYEQYF	TGTGCCAGCAGCTTACTCCGGGGCAGATTGACCTACGAGCAGTACTTC
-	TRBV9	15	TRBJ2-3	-	CASSVGPLSTDTQYF	TGTGCCAGCAGCGTAGGTCCTCTTAGCACAGATACGCAGTATTTT
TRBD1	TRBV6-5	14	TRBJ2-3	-	CASSSSQGADTQYF	TGTGCCAGCAGTAGCTCCCAGGGGGCAGATACGCAGTATTTT
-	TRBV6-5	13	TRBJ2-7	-	CASSYSSGPEQYF	TGTGCCAGCAGTTACTCAAGCGGGCCGGAGCAGTACTTC
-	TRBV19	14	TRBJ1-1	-	CASSIQGVGTEAFF	TGTGCCAGTAGTATACAGGGTGTGGGTACTGAAGCTTTCTTT